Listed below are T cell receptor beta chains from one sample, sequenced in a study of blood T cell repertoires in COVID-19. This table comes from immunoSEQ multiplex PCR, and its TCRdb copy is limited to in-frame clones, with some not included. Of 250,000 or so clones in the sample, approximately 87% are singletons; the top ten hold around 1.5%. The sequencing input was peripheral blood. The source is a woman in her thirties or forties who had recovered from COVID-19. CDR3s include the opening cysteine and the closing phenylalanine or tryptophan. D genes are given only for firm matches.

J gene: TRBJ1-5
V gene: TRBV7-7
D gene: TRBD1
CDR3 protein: CASSFDRDQPQHF

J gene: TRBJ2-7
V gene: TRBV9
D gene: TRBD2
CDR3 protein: CASSAGTSVDYEQYF

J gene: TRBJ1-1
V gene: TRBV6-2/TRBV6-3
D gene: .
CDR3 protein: CASSRLSTEAFF

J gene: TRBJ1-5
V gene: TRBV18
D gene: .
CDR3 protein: CASSPGRVSNQPQHF

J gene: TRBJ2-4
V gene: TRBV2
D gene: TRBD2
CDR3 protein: CASSHPGLAGGPQYF

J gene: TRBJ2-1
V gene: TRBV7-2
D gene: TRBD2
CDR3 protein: CASSLLAGNEQFF

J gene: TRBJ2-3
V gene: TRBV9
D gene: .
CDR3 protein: CASSVGRGDSTDTQYF

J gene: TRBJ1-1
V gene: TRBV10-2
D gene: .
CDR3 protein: CASSEQLQLNTEAFF

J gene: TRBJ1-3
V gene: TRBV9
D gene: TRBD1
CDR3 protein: CASSADRRGNTIYF

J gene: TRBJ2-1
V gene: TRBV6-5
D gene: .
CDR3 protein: CASSYEAGFYNEQFF

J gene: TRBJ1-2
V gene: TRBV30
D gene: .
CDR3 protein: CAWSRTVYGYTF

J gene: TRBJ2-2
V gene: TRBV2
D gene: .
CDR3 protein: CASKGWGQNTGELFF

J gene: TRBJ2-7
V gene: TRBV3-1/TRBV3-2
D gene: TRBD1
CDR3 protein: CASSPGTGNIYEQYF

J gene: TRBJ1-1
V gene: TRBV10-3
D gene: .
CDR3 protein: CAISDSGEAFF

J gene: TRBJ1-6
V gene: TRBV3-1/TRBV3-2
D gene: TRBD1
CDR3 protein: CASSSGGRFSSYNSPLHF

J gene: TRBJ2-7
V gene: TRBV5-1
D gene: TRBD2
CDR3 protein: CASSLTGTSGAYEQYF

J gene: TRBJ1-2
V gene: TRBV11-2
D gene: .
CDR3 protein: CASSLSGMTGSYGYTF

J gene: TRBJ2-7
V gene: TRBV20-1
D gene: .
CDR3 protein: CSAGDNYEQYF

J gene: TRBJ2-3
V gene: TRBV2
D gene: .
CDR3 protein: CASSDGDTITDTQYF

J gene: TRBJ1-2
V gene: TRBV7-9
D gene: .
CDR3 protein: CASSLVGSSYGYTF

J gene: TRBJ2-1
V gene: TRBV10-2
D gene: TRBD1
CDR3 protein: CASRGQLYNEQFF

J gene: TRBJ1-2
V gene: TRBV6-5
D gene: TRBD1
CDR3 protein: CASRQGLGNYGYTF

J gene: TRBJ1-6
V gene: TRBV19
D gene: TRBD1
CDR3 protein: CASSSAPGGFNSPLHF

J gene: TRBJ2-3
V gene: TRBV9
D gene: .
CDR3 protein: CASSVSQSTDTQYF

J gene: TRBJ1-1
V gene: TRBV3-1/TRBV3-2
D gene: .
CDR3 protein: CASSYRAVMNTEAFF

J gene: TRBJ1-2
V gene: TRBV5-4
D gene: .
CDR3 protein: CASSFPGGLPYGYTF

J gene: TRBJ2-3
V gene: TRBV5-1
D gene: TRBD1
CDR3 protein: CASNDRGADTQYF

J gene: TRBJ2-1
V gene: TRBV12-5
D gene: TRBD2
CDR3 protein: CASGWSAGGSSYNEQFF

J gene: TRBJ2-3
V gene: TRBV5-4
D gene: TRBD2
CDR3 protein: CASSTTSGRRNAQYF

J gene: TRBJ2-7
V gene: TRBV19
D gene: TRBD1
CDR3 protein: CASSYRDRGFGWTYEQYF

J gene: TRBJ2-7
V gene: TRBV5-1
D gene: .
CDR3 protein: CASSLEAGTEQYF

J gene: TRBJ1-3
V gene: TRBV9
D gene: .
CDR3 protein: CASSVAAGGTGNTIYF

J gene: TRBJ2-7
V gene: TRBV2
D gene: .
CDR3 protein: CASSDQGGSYEQYF

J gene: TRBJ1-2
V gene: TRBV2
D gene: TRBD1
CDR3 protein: CASSGTGFYGYTF

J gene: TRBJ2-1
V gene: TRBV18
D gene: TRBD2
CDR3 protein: CASSSQRGGGGEQFF

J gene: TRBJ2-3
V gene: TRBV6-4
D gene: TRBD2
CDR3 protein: CASRASGVTDTQYF

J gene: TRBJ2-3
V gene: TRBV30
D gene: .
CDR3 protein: CAWSRTDTQYF

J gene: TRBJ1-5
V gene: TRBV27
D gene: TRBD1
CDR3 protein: CASSFQGAQPQHF